Described below is a single T cell receptor beta chain sequence and its context. The germline V gene has CDR1 MNHEY and CDR2 SMNVEV (reference sequence). V gave up 5 bases and J gave up 0 bases, with 10 bases separating them. The CDR3 runs to 15 residues. This sample is part of a study of cytomegalovirus exposure and HLA in healthy donors. Use of 60 Vbeta and 13 Jbeta primers characterized the PCR. Only in-frame clones appear in the TCRdb table, and some are missing; sequencing was by immunoSEQ multiplex PCR. The repertoire has about 130,000 clones, 75% to 90% of them found once; the top ten carry around 3.6%.

This receptor was taken from a woman between 35 and 50 years old in good health and CMV-seronegative. The gene calls are TRBV27 and TRBJ1-4; no clear D. The sequenced sample was PBMCs. The CDR3 loop reads CASSLATTTNEKLFF. DNA of the CDR3: TGTGCCAGCAGTCTCGCGACAACAACTAATGAAAAACTGTTTTTT.